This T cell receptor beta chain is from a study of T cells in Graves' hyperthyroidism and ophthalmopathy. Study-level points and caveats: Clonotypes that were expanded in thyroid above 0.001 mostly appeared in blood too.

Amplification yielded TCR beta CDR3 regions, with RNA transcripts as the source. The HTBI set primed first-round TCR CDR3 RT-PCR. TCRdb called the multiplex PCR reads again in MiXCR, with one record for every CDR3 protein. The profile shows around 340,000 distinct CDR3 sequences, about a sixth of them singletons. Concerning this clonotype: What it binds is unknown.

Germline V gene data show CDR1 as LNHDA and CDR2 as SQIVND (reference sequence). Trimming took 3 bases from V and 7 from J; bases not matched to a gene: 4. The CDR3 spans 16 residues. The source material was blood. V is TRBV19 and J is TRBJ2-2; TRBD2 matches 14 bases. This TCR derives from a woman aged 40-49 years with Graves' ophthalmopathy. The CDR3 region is CASSIRGLAGDGELFF. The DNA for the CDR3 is TGTGCCAGTAGTATCCGGGGACTAGCGGGAGACGGGGAGCTGTTTTTT.